These 11 T cell receptor beta chains originate from one sample sequenced in a study of blood T cell repertoires in COVID-19. Assay used: immunoSEQ multiplex PCR; TCRdb lists only in-frame clones, some missing. The table lists just under 90,000 clones, about 88% of them singletons. Specimen: peripheral blood. These TCRs come from a woman of 80 years or more with acute or convalescent COVID-19.

The CDR3 DNA sequence: TGTGCTAGTGCGGGGAGCTCTGGAAACACCATATATTTT. This sequence encodes CASAGSSGNTIYF. The V call is TRBV12-5, the J call TRBJ1-3; no clear D. Germline V gene sequence: CDR1 LGHNT, CDR2 FRNRAP. The CDR3 has 13 residues. The V end was cut by 7 bases, the J end by 0 bases, with 7 bases between.

The CDR3, as DNA: TGTGCCAGCAGCTTGGCGACAGGGGGAAACTATGGCTACACCTTC. Residues: CASSLATGGNYGYTF. The gene calls are TRBV5-8 and TRBJ1-2; 9 bases are shared with TRBD1. Germline V CDR1 and CDR2: SGHTS, YDEGEE. CDR3 length: 15 residues. V trimming: 0 bases; J trimming: 2 bases; junction bases outside the gene matches: 2.

CDR3 nucleotide sequence: TGCGCCAGCAGTGAGCCAAATCAGAATGAGCAGTTCTTC. It encodes CASSEPNQNEQFF. The chain combines TRBV10-2 with TRBJ2-1; D gene ambiguous. In germline, CDR1 is WSHSY, CDR2 SAAADI. Trimming cost V 2 bases and J 7 bases, with 9 bases left between them. The CDR3 totals 13 residues.

The chain carries TRBV6-6 and TRBJ1-2; tentative D call: TRBD1 (5 bases). Germline V lookup: CDR1 MNHNY, CDR2 SVGAGI (reference sequence). Trimming removed 6 bases from V and 4 bases from J, with 15 bases in between. The CDR3 is made up of 14 amino acids. CDR3 protein: CASRRRDLTYGYTF. CDR3 in DNA: TGTGCCAGCAGGAGGCGGGACCTCACCTATGGCTACACCTTC.

The rearrangement links TRBV19 to TRBJ2-3, with TRBD2 matching 9 bases. Germline CDR1 LNHDA, CDR2 SQIVND (reference sequence). V dropped 4 bases and J dropped 4; count of bases not matched to a gene: 6. CDR3 length: 15 amino acids. In DNA form, the CDR3 reads TGTGCCAGTAGTACGAGCGGGGGGTTCTCAGATACGCAGTATTTT. Translated, it gives CASSTSGGFSDTQYF.

A remark on this clone: The junction departs from the called germline gene at one end, perhaps through a read error. The chain couples TRBV7-7 to TRBJ1-1, with D possibly TRBD1 on 5 matching bases. The CDR3 is 14 amino acids. Germline V lookup: CDR1 SSHAT, CDR2 FNYEAQ (reference sequence). As DNA, the CDR3 is TGTGCTAGCAGCTTGGCTGTTGCAGGGACTGAAGCTTTCTTT. The encoded protein is CASSLAVAGTEAFF.

J is TRBJ1-5 and V is TRBV30, with 7 bases aligning to TRBD1. The V segment lost 4 bases and the J segment 6 bases; nucleotides outside the gene matches: 3. The CDR3 has 12 residues. Germline CDR1 is GTSNPN and CDR2 is SVGIG (reference sequence). CDR3 in amino acids: CAWTQGGQPQHF. In DNA, the CDR3 is TGTGCCTGGACCCAGGGGGGTCAGCCCCAGCATTTT.

V usage is TRBV28 and J usage is TRBJ1-5; a weak D match, TRBD1 (5 bases). Trimming took 6 bases from V and 0 from J, leaving 21 bases between them. The germline CDR1 and CDR2 sequences are MDHEN and SYDVKM. The CDR3 covers 18 residues. CDR3 loop: CASSPGLDAGYSNQPQHF. CDR3 DNA sequence: TGTGCCAGCAGCCCCGGGTTAGACGCAGGGTATAGCAATCAGCCCCAGCATTTT.

This chain links TRBV7-9 with TRBJ2-1, with D possibly being TRBD2 (5 bases). This CDR3 has 12 amino acids. V lost 3 bases and J 7 bases, leaving 7 bases between the germline ends. Germline CDR1 reads SEHNR; CDR2 reads FQNEAQ (reference sequence). The CDR3 protein is CASSFSANEQFF. CDR3 nucleotide sequence: TGTGCCAGCAGCTTTAGCGCGAATGAGCAGTTCTTC. Complete variable domain (other parts from reference TRBV7-9 and TRBJ2-1): DTGVSQNPRHKITKRGQNVTFRCDPISEHNRLYWYRQTLGQGPEFLTYFQNEAQLEKSRLLSDRFSAERPKGSFSTLEIQRTEQGDSAMYLCASSFSANEQFFGPGTRLTVL.

The V call is TRBV18, the J call TRBJ2-3; 11 nucleotides align to TRBD2. J was trimmed by 11 bases and V by 0 bases; bases with no gene match: 7. Germline CDR1 and CDR2: KGHSH and LQKENI. CDR3 length: 15 residues. This CDR3 reads CASSPPSLAGGLQYF. The CDR3 DNA follows: TGTGCCAGCTCACCACCGTCCCTAGCGGGGGGTTTGCAGTATTTT.

This clone was observed once. J is TRBJ1-1 and V is TRBV6-5, with 7 positions matching TRBD1. The CDR3 extends over 14 amino acids. Germline CDR1 and CDR2: MNHEY and SVGAGI. The J segment lost 5 bases and the V segment lost 8 bases, leaving 11 bases of the junction unmatched. The CDR3 nucleotides are TGTGCCAGCCTCCGCGACAGGGAGCGTACTGAAGCTTTCTTT. Its translation: CASLRDRERTEAFF.